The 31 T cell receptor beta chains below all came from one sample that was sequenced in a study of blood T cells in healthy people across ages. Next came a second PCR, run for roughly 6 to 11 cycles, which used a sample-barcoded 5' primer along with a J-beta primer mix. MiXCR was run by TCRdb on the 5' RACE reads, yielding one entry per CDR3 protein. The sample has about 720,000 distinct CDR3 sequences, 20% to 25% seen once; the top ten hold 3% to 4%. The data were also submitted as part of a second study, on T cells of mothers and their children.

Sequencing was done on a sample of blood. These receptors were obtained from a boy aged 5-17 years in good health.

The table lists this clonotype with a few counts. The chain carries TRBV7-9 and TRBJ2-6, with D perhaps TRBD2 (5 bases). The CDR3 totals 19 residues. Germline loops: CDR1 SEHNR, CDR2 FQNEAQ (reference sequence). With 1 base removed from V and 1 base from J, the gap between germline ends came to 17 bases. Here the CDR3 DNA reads TGTGCCAGCAGCTTAGTGGGAGCCGCGGTTGGGTCTGGGGCCAACGTCCTGACTTTC. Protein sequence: CASSLVGAAVGSGANVLTF.

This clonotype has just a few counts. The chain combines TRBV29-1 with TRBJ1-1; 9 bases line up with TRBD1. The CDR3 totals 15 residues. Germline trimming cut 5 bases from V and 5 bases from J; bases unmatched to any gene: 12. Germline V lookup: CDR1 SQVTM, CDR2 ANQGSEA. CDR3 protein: CSVLQGALDWTEAFF. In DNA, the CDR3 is TGCAGCGTTTTACAGGGGGCGCTTGATTGGACTGAAGCTTTCTTT.

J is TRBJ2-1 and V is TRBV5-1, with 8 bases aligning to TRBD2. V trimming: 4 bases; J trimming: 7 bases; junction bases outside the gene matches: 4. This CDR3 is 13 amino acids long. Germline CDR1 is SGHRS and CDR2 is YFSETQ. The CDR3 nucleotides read TGCGCCAGCAGCCCCGGGACTAGGAATGAGCAGTTCTTC. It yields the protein CASSPGTRNEQFF.

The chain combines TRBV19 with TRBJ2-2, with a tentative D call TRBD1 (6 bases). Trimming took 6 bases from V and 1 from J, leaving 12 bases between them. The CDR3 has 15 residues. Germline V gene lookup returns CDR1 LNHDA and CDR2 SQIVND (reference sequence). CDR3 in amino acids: CASREGTLNTGELFF. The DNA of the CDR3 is TGTGCCAGTAGAGAAGGGACATTGAACACCGGGGAGCTGTTTTTT.

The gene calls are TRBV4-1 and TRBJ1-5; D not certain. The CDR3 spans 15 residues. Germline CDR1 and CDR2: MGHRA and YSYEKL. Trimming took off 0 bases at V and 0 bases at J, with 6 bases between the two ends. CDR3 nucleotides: TGCGCCAGCAGCCAAGACCTCTATAGCAATCAGCCCCAGCATTTT. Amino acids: CASSQDLYSNQPQHF.

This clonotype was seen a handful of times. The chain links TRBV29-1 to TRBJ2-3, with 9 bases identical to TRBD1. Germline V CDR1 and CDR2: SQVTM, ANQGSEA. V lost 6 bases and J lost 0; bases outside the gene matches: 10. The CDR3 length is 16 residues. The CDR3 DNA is TGCAGCGTCTCTGGGGTTGACAGGGGGAGCACAGATACGCAGTATTTT. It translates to CSVSGVDRGSTDTQYF.

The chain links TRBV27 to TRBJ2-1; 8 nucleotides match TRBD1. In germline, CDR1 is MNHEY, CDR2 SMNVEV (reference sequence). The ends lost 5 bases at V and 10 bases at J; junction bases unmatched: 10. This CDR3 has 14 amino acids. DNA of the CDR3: TGTGCCAGCAGTAAGCACCGACAGGGGCTGGAGCAGTTCTTC. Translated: CASSKHRQGLEQFF.

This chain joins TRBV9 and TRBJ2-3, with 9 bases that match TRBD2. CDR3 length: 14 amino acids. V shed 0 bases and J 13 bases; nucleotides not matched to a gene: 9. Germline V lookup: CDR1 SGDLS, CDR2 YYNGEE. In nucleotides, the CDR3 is TGTGCCAGCAGCGTAGCTAGCGGGGATATAGGGAAGTATTTT. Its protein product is CASSVASGDIGKYF.

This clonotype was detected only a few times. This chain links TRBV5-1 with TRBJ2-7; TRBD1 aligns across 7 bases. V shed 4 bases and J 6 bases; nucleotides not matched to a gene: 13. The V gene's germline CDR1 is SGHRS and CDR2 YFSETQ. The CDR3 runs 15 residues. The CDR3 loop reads CASSLTGTVGPEQYF. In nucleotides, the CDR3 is TGCGCCAGCAGCCTCACCGGGACAGTGGGGCCCGAGCAGTACTTC.

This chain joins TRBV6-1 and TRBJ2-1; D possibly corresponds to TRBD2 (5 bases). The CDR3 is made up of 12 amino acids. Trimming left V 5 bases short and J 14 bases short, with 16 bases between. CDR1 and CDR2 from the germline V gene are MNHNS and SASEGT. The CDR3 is CASSSGPGGEFF. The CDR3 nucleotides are TGTGCCAGCAGTTCGGGCCCCGGAGGAGAGTTCTTC.

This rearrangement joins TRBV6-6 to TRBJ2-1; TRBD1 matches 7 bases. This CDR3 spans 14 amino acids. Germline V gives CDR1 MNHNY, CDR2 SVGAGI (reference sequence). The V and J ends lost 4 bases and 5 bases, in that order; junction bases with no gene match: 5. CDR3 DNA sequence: TGTGCCAGCAGTTTCCGGGACAGAAACAATGAGCAGTTCTTC. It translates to CASSFRDRNNEQFF.

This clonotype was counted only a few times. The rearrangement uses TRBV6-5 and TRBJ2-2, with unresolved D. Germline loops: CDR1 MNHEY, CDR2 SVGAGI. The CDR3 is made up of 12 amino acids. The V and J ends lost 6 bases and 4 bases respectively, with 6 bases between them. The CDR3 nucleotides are TGTGCCAGCAGGGACGGCACCGGGGAGCTGTTTTTT. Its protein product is CASRDGTGELFF.

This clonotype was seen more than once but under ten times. The CDR3 reads CASSPTSGFEQYF. In DNA, the CDR3 is TGCGCCAGCAGCCCTACCTCCGGGTTCGAGCAGTACTTC. This chain uses TRBV4-3 with TRBJ2-7; no definite D call. Germline CDR1 is LGHNA and CDR2 is YSLEER. The V gene lost 4 bases and the J gene lost 6 bases, with 13 bases spanning the gap. This CDR3 has 13 residues.

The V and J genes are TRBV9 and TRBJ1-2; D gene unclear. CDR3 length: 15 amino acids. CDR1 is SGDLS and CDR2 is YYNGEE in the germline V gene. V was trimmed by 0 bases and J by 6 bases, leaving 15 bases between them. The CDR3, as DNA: TGTGCCAGCAGCGTAGGCGGCAGCGGATCGGATGGCTACACCTTC. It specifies CASSVGGSGSDGYTF.

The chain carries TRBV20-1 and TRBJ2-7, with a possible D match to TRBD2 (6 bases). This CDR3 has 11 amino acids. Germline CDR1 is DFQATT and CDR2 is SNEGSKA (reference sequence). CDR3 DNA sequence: TGCATGGGCGGGGATTCCTACGAGCAGTACTTC. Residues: CMGGDSYEQYF.

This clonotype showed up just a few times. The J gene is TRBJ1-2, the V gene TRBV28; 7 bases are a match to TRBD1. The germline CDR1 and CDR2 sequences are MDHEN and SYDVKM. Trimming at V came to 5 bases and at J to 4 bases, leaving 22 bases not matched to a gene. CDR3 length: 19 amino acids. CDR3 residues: CASSPLGQLSGFAGYGYTF. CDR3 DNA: TGTGCCAGCAGTCCTCTGGGACAGCTATCCGGGTTCGCGGGCTATGGCTACACCTTC.

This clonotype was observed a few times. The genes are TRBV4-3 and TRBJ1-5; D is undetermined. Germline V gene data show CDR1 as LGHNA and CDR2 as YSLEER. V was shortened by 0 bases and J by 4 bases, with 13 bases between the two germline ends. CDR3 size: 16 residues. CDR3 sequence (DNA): TGCGCCAGCAGCCAAGATAGGTCCGGAACTAATCAGCCCCAGCATTTT. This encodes CASSQDRSGTNQPQHF.

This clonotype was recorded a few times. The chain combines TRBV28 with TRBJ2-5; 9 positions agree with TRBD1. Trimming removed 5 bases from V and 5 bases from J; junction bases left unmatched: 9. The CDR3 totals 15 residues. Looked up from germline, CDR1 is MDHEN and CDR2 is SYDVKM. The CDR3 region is CASSPGTGTLETQYF. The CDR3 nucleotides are TGTGCCAGCAGTCCCGGGACAGGGACTCTGGAGACCCAGTACTTC.

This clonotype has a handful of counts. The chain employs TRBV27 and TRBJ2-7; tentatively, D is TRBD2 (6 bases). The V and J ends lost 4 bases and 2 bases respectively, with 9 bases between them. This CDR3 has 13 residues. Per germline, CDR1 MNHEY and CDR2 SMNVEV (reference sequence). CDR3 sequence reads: CASSYGEAYEQYF. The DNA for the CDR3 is TGTGCCAGCAGTTACGGGGAGGCCTACGAGCAGTACTTC.

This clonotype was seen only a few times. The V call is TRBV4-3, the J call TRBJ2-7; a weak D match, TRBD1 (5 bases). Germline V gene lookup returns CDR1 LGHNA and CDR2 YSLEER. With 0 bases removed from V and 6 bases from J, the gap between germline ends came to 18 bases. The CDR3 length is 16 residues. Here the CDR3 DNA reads TGCGCCAGCAGCCAAGATATCAGGGTCTCCCTGGTCGAGCAGTACTTC. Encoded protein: CASSQDIRVSLVEQYF.

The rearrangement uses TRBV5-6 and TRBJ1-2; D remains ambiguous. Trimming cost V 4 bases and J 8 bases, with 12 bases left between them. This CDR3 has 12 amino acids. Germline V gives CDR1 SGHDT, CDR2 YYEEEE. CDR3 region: CASSLGTKGYTF. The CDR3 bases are TGTGCCAGCAGCCTTGGAACGAAGGGCTACACCTTC.

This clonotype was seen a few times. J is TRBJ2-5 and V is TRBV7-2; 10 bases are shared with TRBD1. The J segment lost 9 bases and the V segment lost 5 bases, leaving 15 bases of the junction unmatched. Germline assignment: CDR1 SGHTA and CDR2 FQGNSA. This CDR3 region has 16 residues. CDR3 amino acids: CASSPRTGQGREAQYF. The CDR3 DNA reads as TGTGCCAGCAGCCCAAGGACGGGACAGGGGCGGGAGGCCCAGTACTTC.

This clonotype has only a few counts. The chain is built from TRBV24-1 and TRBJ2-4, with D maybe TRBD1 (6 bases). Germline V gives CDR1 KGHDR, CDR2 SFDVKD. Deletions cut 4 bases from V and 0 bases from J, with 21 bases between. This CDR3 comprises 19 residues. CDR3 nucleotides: TGTGCCACCAGTGACCCAACCCTTGTACAGGGATTAGCCAAAAACATTCAGTACTTC. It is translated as CATSDPTLVQGLAKNIQYF.

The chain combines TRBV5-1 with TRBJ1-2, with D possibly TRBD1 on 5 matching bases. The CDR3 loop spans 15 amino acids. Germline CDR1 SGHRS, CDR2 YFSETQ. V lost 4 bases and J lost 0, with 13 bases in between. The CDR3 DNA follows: TGCGCCAGCAGCCGTGACAGTAACTCTAACTATGGCTACACCTTC. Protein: CASSRDSNSNYGYTF.

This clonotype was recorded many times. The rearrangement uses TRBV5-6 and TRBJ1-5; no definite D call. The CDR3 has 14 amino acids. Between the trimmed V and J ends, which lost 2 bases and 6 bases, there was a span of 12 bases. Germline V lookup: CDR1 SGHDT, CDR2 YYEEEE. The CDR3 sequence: CASSFNVDLQPQHF. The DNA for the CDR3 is TGTGCCAGCAGCTTTAATGTGGACCTTCAGCCCCAGCATTTT.

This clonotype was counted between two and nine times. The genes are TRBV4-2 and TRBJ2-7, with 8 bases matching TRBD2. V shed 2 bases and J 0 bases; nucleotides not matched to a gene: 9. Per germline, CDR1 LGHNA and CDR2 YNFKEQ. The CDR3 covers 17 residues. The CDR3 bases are TGTGCCAGCAGCCAATATGGATCAGCGGGAGACTCCTACGAGCAGTACTTC. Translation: CASSQYGSAGDSYEQYF.

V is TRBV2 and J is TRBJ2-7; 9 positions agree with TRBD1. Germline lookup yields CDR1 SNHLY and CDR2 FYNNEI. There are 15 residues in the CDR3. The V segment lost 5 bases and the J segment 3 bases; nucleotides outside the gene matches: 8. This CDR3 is CASSWMRDRDYEQYF. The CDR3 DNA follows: TGTGCCAGCAGTTGGATGCGGGACAGGGACTACGAGCAGTACTTC.

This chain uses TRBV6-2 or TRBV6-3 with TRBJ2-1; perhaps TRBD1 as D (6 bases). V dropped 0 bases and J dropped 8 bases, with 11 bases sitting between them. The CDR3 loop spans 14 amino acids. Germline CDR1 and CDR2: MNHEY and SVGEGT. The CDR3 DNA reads TGTGCCAGCAGTTACTCCAACAGGGCGGATGAGCAGTTCTTC. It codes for CASSYSNRADEQFF.

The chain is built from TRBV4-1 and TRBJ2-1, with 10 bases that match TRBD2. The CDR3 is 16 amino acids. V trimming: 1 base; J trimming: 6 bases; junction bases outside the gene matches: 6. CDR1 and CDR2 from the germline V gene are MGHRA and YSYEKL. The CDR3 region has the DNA TGCGCCAGCAGCCAAGGGAGCGGGAGGGCCCTCAATGAGCAGTTCTTC. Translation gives CASSQGSGRALNEQFF.

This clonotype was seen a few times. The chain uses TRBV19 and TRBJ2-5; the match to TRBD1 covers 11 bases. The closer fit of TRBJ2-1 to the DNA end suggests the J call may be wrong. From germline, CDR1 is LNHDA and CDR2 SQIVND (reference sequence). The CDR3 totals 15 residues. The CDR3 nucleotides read TGTGCCAGTAGTATCACCGGGACAGGGGGCAATGAGCAGTTCTTC. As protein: CASSITGTGGNEQFF.

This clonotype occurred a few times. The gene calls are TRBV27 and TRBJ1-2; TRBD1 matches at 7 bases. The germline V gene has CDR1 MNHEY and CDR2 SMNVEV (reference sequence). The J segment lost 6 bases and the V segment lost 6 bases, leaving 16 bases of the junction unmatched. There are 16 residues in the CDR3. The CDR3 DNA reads TGTGCCAGCAGCCACTTTCATCTAGACAGGGCGGATGGCTACACCTTC. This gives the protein CASSHFHLDRADGYTF.